The 26 T cell receptor beta chains reported below all come from one sample, sequenced in a study of blood T cell repertoires in COVID-19. Repertoires were generated with immunoSEQ multiplex PCR, while TCRdb's copy carries only in-frame clones and drops some. The sample holds 200,000 or so clones, more than 80% seen once. Sequencing used PBMCs or T cells enriched from blood (not recorded which). These receptors came from a woman younger than 35 in a cohort exposed to, infected with or recovered from COVID-19 (not recorded which).

The gene calls are TRBV7-2 and TRBJ1-6; D ambiguous. The CDR3 has 11 amino acids. The germline V gene encodes CDR1 SGHTA and CDR2 FQGNSA. The V end was cut by 5 bases, the J end by 8 bases, with 4 bases between. The CDR3 DNA follows: TGTGCCAGCAGCCTCGATTCACCCCTCCACTTT. Protein: CASSLDSPLHF.

This chain uses TRBV11-1 with TRBJ2-1; possible D gene TRBD1, 6 bases. The CDR3 totals 15 residues. Between the trimmed V and J ends, which lost 5 bases and 4 bases, there was a span of 15 bases. Germline assignment: CDR1 SGHAT and CDR2 FQDESV (reference sequence). This chain's CDR3 is CASSTAGASYNEQFF. DNA of the CDR3: TGTGCCAGCAGCACTGCAGGGGCTTCATACAATGAGCAGTTCTTC.

The rearrangement links TRBV6-4 to TRBJ2-1, with D possibly TRBD2 on 5 matching bases. V was cut by 5 bases and J by 0 bases, with 8 bases left in between. Germline V gene data show CDR1 as MRHNA and CDR2 as SNTAGT. The CDR3 totals 14 residues. CDR3 region: CASSRGGSYNEQFF. The CDR3 bases are TGTGCCAGCAGTCGCGGAGGCTCCTACAATGAGCAGTTCTTC.

V usage is TRBV10-3 and J usage is TRBJ1-2; 9 bases are shared with TRBD1. CDR3 length: 13 residues. From germline, CDR1 is ENHRY and CDR2 SYGVKD. Unmatched junction bases numbered 7, after V lost 8 bases and J lost 6 bases. For the CDR3, the DNA is TGTGCCATCGGTTGGGACAGGGACGATGGCTACACCTTC. Translated: CAIGWDRDDGYTF.

CDR3 sequence reads: CASGPQGAYTIYF. The CDR3 DNA reads TGTGCTAGTGGACCACAGGGGGCCTACACCATATATTTT. This chain uses TRBV12-5 with TRBJ1-3; TRBD1 agrees at 9 bases. V trimming: 6 bases; J trimming: 8 bases; junction bases outside the gene matches: 5. The germline V gene has CDR1 LGHNT and CDR2 FRNRAP. The length of the CDR3 is 13 residues.

This chain links TRBV5-1 with TRBJ2-5, with 9 bases fitting TRBD1. The CDR3 covers 17 residues. CDR1 is SGHRS, CDR2 YFSETQ, per germline. V was clipped by 4 bases and J by 0 bases; unmatched bases: 10. DNA for the CDR3: TGCGCCAGCAGCCCGGGACAGGGTTTTTCCTACCAAGAGACCCAGTACTTC. This encodes CASSPGQGFSYQETQYF.

The count of this clone is one. This chain uses TRBV6-5 with TRBJ2-3, with unresolved D. V dropped 7 bases and J dropped 0 bases, with 8 bases sitting between them. CDR3 length: 13 amino acids. Germline V gives CDR1 MNHEY, CDR2 SVGAGI. This CDR3 reads CASTQTSTDTQYF. The CDR3 bases are TGTGCCAGCACCCAAACAAGCACAGATACGCAGTATTTT.

The V call is TRBV5-5, the J call TRBJ1-5, with a weak D call TRBD1 (6 bases). V was cut by 4 bases and J by 3 bases, with 11 bases left in between. This CDR3 has 14 residues. Germline V CDR1 and CDR2: SGHKS, YYEKEE (reference sequence). The CDR3 coding sequence is TGTGCCAGCAGCCTCGGGGACAACAATCAGCCCCAGCATTTT. Translated: CASSLGDNNQPQHF.

V gene TRBV19 combines with J gene TRBJ1-2; TRBD1 might be the D (6 bases). This CDR3 is built from 16 residues. V was cut by 5 bases and J by 0 bases, with 16 bases left in between. Germline V gives CDR1 LNHDA, CDR2 SQIVND (reference sequence). Written as DNA, the CDR3 is TGTGCCAGTAGTCCTTGGTGGGACACCACTAACTATGGCTACACCTTC. Amino acids: CASSPWWDTTNYGYTF.

This chain connects TRBV7-9 to TRBJ2-1; weak D call: TRBD2 (6 bases). V lost 5 bases to trimming and J lost 6 bases, with 14 bases between them. This CDR3 contains 14 residues. Germline CDR1 and CDR2: SEHNR and FQNEAQ (reference sequence). CDR3 DNA: TGTGCCAGCAGCGCTCCGGGGGACCCCAATGAGCAGTTCTTC. It specifies CASSAPGDPNEQFF.

The chain employs TRBV7-3 and TRBJ1-2; 7 bases map to TRBD1. V shed 1 base, J shed 9 bases, and the junction held 8 bases outside the gene matches. The CDR3 is made up of 14 amino acids. CDR1 and CDR2 from the germline V gene are SGHTA and FQGTGA. The CDR3 sequence: CASSLKRQGYCYTF. CDR3 DNA: TGTGCCAGCAGCTTAAAAAGACAGGGTTATTGCTACACCTTC.

The V call is TRBV5-4, the J call TRBJ2-2, with 11 positions matching TRBD2. There are 19 residues in the CDR3. Looked up from germline, CDR1 is SGHNT and CDR2 is YYREEE (reference sequence). V dropped 3 bases and J dropped 4; count of bases not matched to a gene: 14. CDR3: CASSSEVAGGPSGTGELFF. The CDR3 nucleotides are TGTGCCAGCAGCTCCGAGGTAGCGGGAGGGCCCTCGGGCACCGGGGAGCTGTTTTTT.

The rearrangement links TRBV7-9 to TRBJ1-1; TRBD1 might be the D (5 bases). CDR3 length: 14 amino acids. CDR1 is SEHNR, CDR2 FQNEAQ, per germline (reference sequence). V shed 3 bases and J shed 5 bases, with 13 bases lying between them. The CDR3 is CASSFPGLGTEAFF. The CDR3 coding sequence is TGTGCCAGCAGCTTCCCAGGGTTGGGGACTGAAGCTTTCTTT.

This clone was detected only once. The chain links TRBV10-2 to TRBJ2-6; maybe TRBD2 (5 bases). Germline V gene lookup returns CDR1 WSHSY and CDR2 SAAADI. The V gene lost 6 bases and the J gene lost 1 base, with 10 bases spanning the gap. The CDR3 extends over 15 amino acids. CDR3 sequence: CASSPWESGANVLTF. The CDR3 coding sequence is TGCGCCAGCAGCCCCTGGGAGTCTGGGGCCAACGTCCTGACTTTC.

This clone was seen only a few times. The V and J genes are TRBV9 and TRBJ1-1, with a possible D match to TRBD1 (6 bases). V lost 4 bases and J 2 bases, leaving 15 bases between the germline ends. Germline values: CDR1 SGDLS, CDR2 YYNGEE. The CDR3 has 15 amino acids. CDR3 in amino acids: CASSPMDSLNTEAFF. DNA of the CDR3: TGTGCCAGCAGCCCGATGGACAGTTTAAACACTGAAGCTTTCTTT.

This clone turned up a few times. This CDR3 reads CAISVGQLSGDEQFF. As DNA, the CDR3 is TGTGCCATCAGTGTTGGTCAGCTGTCGGGGGATGAGCAGTTCTTC. The chain carries TRBV10-3 and TRBJ2-1; D may be TRBD2 (6 bases). This CDR3 region has 15 residues. Germline V gene sequence: CDR1 ENHRY, CDR2 SYGVKD. Trimming cost V 4 bases and J 8 bases, with 18 bases left between them.

This sequence joins TRBV14 and TRBJ2-5, with 12 bases identical to TRBD2. V shed 4 bases, J shed 2 bases, and the junction held 5 bases outside the gene matches. CDR1 is SGHDN and CDR2 is FVKESK in the germline V gene. The CDR3 contains 16 residues. The CDR3: CASSRWTSGAQETQYF. CDR3 DNA: TGTGCCAGCAGCCGGTGGACTAGCGGGGCGCAAGAGACCCAGTACTTC.

The genes are TRBV2 and TRBJ1-6; a possible D gene is TRBD1 (5 bases). Germline-derived CDR1 and CDR2 are SNHLY and FYNNEI. The CDR3 is 13 amino acids. Trimming took 8 bases from V and 7 from J, leaving 12 bases between them. CDR3 loop: CASRGDWNSPLHF. The CDR3 nucleotides are TGTGCCAGCCGGGGGGACTGGAATTCACCCCTCCACTTT.

The chain carries TRBV11-2 and TRBJ2-5; D may be TRBD1 (6 bases). This CDR3 region has 16 residues. Germline-derived CDR1 and CDR2 are SGHAT and FQNNGV. The V end lost 4 bases, the J end lost 0 bases, and 15 bases lay between the germline ends. Written as DNA, the CDR3 is TGTGCCAGCAGCTCCCGGGACAAGCAGTACCAAGAGACCCAGTACTTC. Translated: CASSSRDKQYQETQYF. The variable domain in full, with the rest retrieved from reference TRBV11-2 and TRBJ2-5, is EAGVAQSPRYKIIEKRQSVAFWCNPISGHATLYWYQQILGQGPKLLIQFQNNGVVDDSQLPKDRFSAERLKGVDSTLKIQPAKLEDSAVYLCASSSRDKQYQETQYFGPGTRLLVL.

This chain joins TRBV30 and TRBJ2-5; no definite D call. The CDR3 runs to 12 residues. V dropped 0 bases and J dropped 4 bases, with 6 bases sitting between them. Germline V gives CDR1 GTSNPN, CDR2 SVGIG (reference sequence). The CDR3 region has the DNA TGTGCCTGGAGTGTACGCGTAGAGACCCAGTACTTC. Residues: CAWSVRVETQYF.

This rearrangement joins TRBV7-9 to TRBJ2-7; 14 bases align to TRBD2. The CDR3 is 16 residues long. Germline values: CDR1 SEHNR, CDR2 FQNEAQ (reference sequence). J gave up 5 bases and V 10 bases, and 13 bases lay outside the gene matches. The CDR3 DNA is TGTGCCATCATCCTCCTCCCGGGACTAGCGGGAGACGAGCAGTACTTC. Amino acid sequence: CAIILLPGLAGDEQYF. Combining the CDR3 with reference TRBV7-9 and TRBJ2-7 gives the whole variable domain DTGVSQNPRHKITKRGQNVTFRCDPISEHNRLYWYRQTLGQGPEFLTYFQNEAQLEKSRLLSDRFSAERPKGSFSTLEIQRTEQGDSAMYLCAIILLPGLAGDEQYFGPGTRLTVT.

J is TRBJ1-2 and V is TRBV29-1; a weak D match, TRBD1 (6 bases). CDR1 SQVTM and CDR2 ANQGSEA come from the germline V gene. With 1 base removed from V and 5 bases from J, the gap between germline ends came to 14 bases. The CDR3 extends over 14 amino acids. The CDR3 protein is CSVEGGPLWYGYTF. In nucleotides, the CDR3 is TGCAGCGTTGAAGGGGGGCCCCTTTGGTATGGCTACACCTTC.

The chain couples TRBV27 to TRBJ2-7; weak D call: TRBD1 (6 bases). Trimming took off 4 bases at V and 3 bases at J, with 10 bases between the two ends. Germline V lookup: CDR1 MNHEY, CDR2 SMNVEV (reference sequence). This CDR3 spans 13 amino acids. Here the CDR3 reads CASSSEDSYEQYF. CDR3 DNA sequence: TGTGCCAGCAGTTCCGAGGACAGCTACGAGCAGTACTTC.

The chain combines TRBV18 with TRBJ1-1; tentative D call: TRBD1 (5 bases). The V gene's germline CDR1 is KGHSH and CDR2 LQKENI. This CDR3 has 14 amino acids. Trimming removed 6 bases from V and 4 bases from J, with 15 bases in between. The CDR3 nucleotides are TGTGCCAGCTCGAAGGGTCCGGGGGGCACTGAAGCTTTCTTT. It codes for CASSKGPGGTEAFF.

The chain carries TRBV2 and TRBJ2-3; perhaps TRBD1 as D (6 bases). Germline lookup yields CDR1 SNHLY and CDR2 FYNNEI. The germline V and J ends were trimmed by 5 bases and 0 bases, with 9 bases remaining between them. The CDR3 runs to 14 residues. Written as DNA, the CDR3 is TGTGCCAGCAGTCGGACAGCTAGCACAGATACGCAGTATTTT. Protein sequence: CASSRTASTDTQYF.

The chain joins TRBV10-3 to TRBJ2-3; maybe TRBD2 (5 bases). Germline V gene lookup returns CDR1 ENHRY and CDR2 SYGVKD. V lost 2 bases and J 0 bases, leaving 9 bases between the germline ends. The CDR3 has 15 amino acids. DNA for the CDR3: TGTGCCATCAGTGAGAGGACTGCTAGCACAGATACGCAGTATTTT. This encodes CAISERTASTDTQYF.